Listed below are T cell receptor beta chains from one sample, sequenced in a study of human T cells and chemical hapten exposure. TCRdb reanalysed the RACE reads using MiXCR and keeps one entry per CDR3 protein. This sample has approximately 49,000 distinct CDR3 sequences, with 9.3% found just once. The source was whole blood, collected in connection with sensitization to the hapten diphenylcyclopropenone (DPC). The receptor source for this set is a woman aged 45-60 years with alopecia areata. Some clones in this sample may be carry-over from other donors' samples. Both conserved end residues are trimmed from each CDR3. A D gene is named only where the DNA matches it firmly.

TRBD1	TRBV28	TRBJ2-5	ASSSGGTGRETQY
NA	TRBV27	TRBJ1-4	ASSWAGREKLF
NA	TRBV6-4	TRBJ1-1	ASSDIAGTEAF
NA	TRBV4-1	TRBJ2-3	ASSEPGSTDTQY
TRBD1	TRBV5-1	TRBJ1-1	ASSLWGQLNTEAF
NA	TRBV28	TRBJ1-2	ASSLGFAGYT
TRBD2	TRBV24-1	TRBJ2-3	ATSDAREGRPDTQY
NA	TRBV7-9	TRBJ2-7	ASSLGHEGPYEQY
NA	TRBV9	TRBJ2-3	ASSADLDTQY
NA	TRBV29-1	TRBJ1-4	SFQGANEKLF
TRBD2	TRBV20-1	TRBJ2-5	SAKTSGRARETQY
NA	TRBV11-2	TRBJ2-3	ASSYEGGSTDTQY
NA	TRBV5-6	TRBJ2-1	ASSLVSNEQF
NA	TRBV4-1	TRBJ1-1	ASSRAQGRTEAF
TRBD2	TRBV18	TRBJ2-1	ASSPPGTSGSYNEQF
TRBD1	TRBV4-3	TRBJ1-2	ASSQGRDRGDYGYT
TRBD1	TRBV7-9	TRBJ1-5	ASSLARGGQGNDQPQH
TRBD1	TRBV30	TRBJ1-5	AGGAGGTGNQPQH
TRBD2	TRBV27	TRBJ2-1	ASSLGGSPTWNEQF
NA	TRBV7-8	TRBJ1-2	ASSLALTVGSYT
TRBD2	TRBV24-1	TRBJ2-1	ATSDAAGTSAHNEQF
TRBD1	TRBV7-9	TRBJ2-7	ASSYSQTGGTYEQY
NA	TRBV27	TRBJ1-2	ASRSLLRGLGRGYT
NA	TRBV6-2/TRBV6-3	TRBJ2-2	ASSSSGRLGSGELF
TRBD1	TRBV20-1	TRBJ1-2	SASDRGLVYGYT
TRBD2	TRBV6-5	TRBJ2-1	ASSYRLAGEEEQF
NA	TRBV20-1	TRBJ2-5	SAGGLGRARETQY
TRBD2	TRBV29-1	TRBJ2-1	SGSGSAYNEQF
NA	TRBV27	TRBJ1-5	ASSPLSGRVNQPQH
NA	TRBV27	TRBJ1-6	ASSLTVGTNSPLH
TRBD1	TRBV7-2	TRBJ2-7	ASSFDRGSYEQY
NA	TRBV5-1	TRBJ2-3	ASSLEDSSTDTQY
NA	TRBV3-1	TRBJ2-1	ASSQRQASWEQF
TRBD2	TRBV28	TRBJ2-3	ASSPREADTQY
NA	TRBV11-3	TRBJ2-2	VSSPGTVTGELF
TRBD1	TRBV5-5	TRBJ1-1	ASSGQGAFTEAF
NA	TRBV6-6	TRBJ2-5	ASSPYREETQY
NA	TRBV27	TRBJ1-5	ASRTFRGQPQH
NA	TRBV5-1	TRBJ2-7	ASSLPTGAEQY
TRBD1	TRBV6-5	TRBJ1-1	ASRRDSSNTEAF
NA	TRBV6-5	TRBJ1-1	ASRGQGAGDTEAF
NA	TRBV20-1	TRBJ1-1	SARTGWLAAF
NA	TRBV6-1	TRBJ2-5	ASSEVLVTQY